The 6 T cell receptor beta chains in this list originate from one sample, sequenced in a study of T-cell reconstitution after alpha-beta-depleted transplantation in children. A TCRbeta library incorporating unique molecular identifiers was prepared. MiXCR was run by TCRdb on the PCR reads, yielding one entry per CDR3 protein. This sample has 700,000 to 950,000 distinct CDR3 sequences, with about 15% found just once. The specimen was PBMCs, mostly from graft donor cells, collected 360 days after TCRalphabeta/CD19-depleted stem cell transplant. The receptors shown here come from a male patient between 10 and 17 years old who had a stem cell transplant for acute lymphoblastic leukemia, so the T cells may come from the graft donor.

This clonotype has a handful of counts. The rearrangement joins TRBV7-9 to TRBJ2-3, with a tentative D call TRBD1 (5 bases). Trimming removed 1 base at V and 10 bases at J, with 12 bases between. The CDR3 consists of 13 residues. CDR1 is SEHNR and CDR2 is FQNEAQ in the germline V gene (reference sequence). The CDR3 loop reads CASSLEGQAAQYF. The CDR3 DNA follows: TGTGCCAGCAGCTTAGAGGGGCAGGCAGCGCAGTATTTT.

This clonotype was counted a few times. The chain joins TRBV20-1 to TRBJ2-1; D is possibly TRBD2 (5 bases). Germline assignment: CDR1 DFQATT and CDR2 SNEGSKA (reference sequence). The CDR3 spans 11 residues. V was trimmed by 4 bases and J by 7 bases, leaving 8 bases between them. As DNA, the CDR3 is TGCAGTGCTATTGGGGAGAATGAGCAGTTCTTC. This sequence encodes CSAIGENEQFF.

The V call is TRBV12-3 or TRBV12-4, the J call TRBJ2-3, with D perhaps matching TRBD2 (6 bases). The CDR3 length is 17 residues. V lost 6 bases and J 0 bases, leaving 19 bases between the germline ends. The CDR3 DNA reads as TGTGCCAGCAGCTTGCAACTCCGGGAGACTAGCACAGATACGCAGTATTTT. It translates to CASSLQLRETSTDTQYF.

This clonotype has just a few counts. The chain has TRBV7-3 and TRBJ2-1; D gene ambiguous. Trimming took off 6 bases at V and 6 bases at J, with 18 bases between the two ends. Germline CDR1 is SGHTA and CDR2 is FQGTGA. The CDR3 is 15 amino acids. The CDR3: CASSFPGSNLNEQFF. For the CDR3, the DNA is TGTGCCAGCAGTTTTCCCGGGTCCAACCTCAATGAGCAGTTCTTC.

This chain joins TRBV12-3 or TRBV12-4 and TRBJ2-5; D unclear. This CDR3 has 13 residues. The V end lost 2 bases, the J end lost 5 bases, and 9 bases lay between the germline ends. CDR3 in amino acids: CASSLRSPETQYF. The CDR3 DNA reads TGTGCCAGCAGTTTAAGGTCCCCGGAGACCCAGTACTTC.

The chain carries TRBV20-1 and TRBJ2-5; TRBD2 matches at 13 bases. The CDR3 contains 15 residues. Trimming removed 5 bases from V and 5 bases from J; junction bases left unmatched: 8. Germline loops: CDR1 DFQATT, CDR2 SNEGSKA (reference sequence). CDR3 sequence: CSAAGLAGYKETQYF. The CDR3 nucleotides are TGCAGTGCTGCGGGACTAGCGGGATATAAGGAGACCCAGTACTTC.